What follows are 19 T cell receptor beta chains derived from one specimen sequenced in a study of blood T cell repertoires in COVID-19. Here immunoSEQ multiplex PCR was the method, and the copy in TCRdb shows in-frame clones only, minus some. The repertoire holds 110,000 or so clones, with around 85% as singletons. Source material: peripheral blood. The receptors come from a human donor in a cohort sampled during active COVID-19.

This rearrangement joins TRBV11-2 to TRBJ1-2; 9 bases fit TRBD1. V was pared by 5 bases and J by 2 bases, with 6 bases of the junction left unmatched. Germline V gene lookup returns CDR1 SGHAT and CDR2 FQNNGV. This CDR3 contains 15 residues. In nucleotides, the CDR3 is TGTGCCAGCAGCCAAACAGGGGGCGCAAACTATGGCTACACCTTC. Protein: CASSQTGGANYGYTF.

This clone has a single count. The chain recombines TRBV4-3 with TRBJ1-4; D is possibly TRBD1 (6 bases). The CDR3 is 15 amino acids. V lost 1 base and J lost 8, with 14 bases in between. The germline V gene encodes CDR1 LGHNA and CDR2 YSLEER. CDR3 protein: CASSQGIRDTEKLFF. CDR3 nucleotides: TGCGCCAGCAGCCAAGGAATCCGGGACACAGAAAAACTGTTTTTT.

The chain has TRBV7-2 and TRBJ1-5; D is undetermined. This CDR3 spans 13 amino acids. The germline CDR1 and CDR2 sequences are SGHTA and FQGNSA. With 6 bases removed from V and 5 bases from J, the gap between germline ends came to 11 bases. The CDR3 loop reads CASSGSRDQPQHF. Here the CDR3 DNA reads TGTGCCAGCAGTGGGAGCAGAGATCAGCCCCAGCATTTT. Combining the CDR3 with reference TRBV7-2 and TRBJ1-5 gives the whole variable domain GAGVSQSPSNKVTEKGKDVELRCDPISGHTALYWYRQSLGQGLEFLIYFQGNSAPDKSGLPSDRFSAERTGGSVSTLTIQRTQQEDSAVYLCASSGSRDQPQHFGDGTRLSIL.

V and J are TRBV28 and TRBJ1-2; D remains unclear. V lost 3 bases, J lost 6 bases, and 8 bases lay in between. This CDR3 region has 12 residues. Germline-derived CDR1 and CDR2 are MDHEN and SYDVKM. In DNA form, the CDR3 reads TGTGCCAGCAGTTTCGGGGTTCATGGCTACACCTTC. It specifies CASSFGVHGYTF.

J is TRBJ2-1 and V is TRBV5-1; 12 positions agree with TRBD1. Unmatched junction bases numbered 5, after V lost 0 bases and J lost 10 bases. The germline CDR1 and CDR2 sequences are SGHRS and YFSETQ. The CDR3 contains 15 residues. The CDR3 is CASSLEGQGAREQFF. CDR3 in DNA: TGCGCCAGCAGCTTGGAGGGACAGGGGGCGCGGGAGCAGTTCTTC. The variable domain in full, with the rest retrieved from reference TRBV5-1 and TRBJ2-1, is KAGVTQTPRYLIKTRGQQVTLSCSPISGHRSVSWYQQTPGQGLQFLFEYFSETQRNKGNFPGRFSGRQFSNSRSEMNVSTLELGDSALYLCASSLEGQGAREQFFGPGTRLTVL.

In this sample, this clone turned up once. The chain recombines TRBV19 with TRBJ1-3, with D possibly matching TRBD1 (5 bases). Trimming stripped 10 bases from V and 7 bases from J, with 20 bases between. CDR1 is LNHDA and CDR2 is SQIVND in the germline V gene (reference sequence). CDR3 size: 14 residues. CDR3 nucleotides: TGTGCCACCAATCAACCAGGGATGCGGAACACCATATATTTT. Encoded protein: CATNQPGMRNTIYF.

This rearrangement joins TRBV7-2 to TRBJ2-7, with TRBD2 identical over 13 bases. V lost 5 bases and J lost 0; bases outside the gene matches: 7. CDR1 and CDR2 from the germline V gene are SGHTA and FQGNSA. This CDR3 comprises 17 residues. The CDR3 DNA is TGTGCCAGCAGCCCCAGACTAGCGGGGGGAAGCTCCTACGAGCAGTACTTC. It yields the protein CASSPRLAGGSSYEQYF.

V is TRBV25-1 and J is TRBJ2-7; the D gene is possibly TRBD2 (6 bases). Germline-derived CDR1 and CDR2 are MGHDK and SYGVNS. The CDR3 totals 15 residues. Trimming removed 1 base from V and 0 bases from J, with 10 bases in between. The chain's CDR3 is CASSEWRVSSYEQYF. The CDR3 DNA reads TGTGCCAGCAGTGAATGGAGGGTGAGCTCCTACGAGCAGTACTTC.

The chain links TRBV7-2 to TRBJ2-3, with 11 bases fitting TRBD2. CDR3 length equals 18 residues. With 5 bases clipped from V and 5 bases from J, the junction kept 15 bases outside the gene matches. Germline V gene lookup returns CDR1 SGHTA and CDR2 FQGNSA. The CDR3 loop is CASSIPRLAGGRGDTQYF. The DNA for the CDR3 is TGTGCCAGCAGCATCCCTAGGCTAGCGGGGGGAAGGGGAGATACGCAGTATTTT. The full variable domain, with the rest looked up from reference TRBV7-2 and TRBJ2-3, is GAGVSQSPSNKVTEKGKDVELRCDPISGHTALYWYRQSLGQGLEFLIYFQGNSAPDKSGLPSDRFSAERTGGSVSTLTIQRTQQEDSAVYLCASSIPRLAGGRGDTQYFGPGTRLTVL.

Only one count was recorded for this clone. V is TRBV2 and J is TRBJ2-1, with TRBD1 matching over 9 bases. The CDR3 consists of 15 residues. Losses at the gene ends were 6 bases for V and 7 bases for J; bases not matched to a gene: 10. Germline loops: CDR1 SNHLY, CDR2 FYNNEI. The CDR3 coding sequence is TGTGCCAGCAGGTTACCGGGACAGGGATGGAATGAGCAGTTCTTC. Its translation is CASRLPGQGWNEQFF.

This clone came up once. The chain has TRBV7-3 and TRBJ1-5, with 7 bases fitting TRBD1. Germline V gene data show CDR1 as SGHTA and CDR2 as FQGTGA. The CDR3 loop spans 16 amino acids. V trimming: 2 bases; J trimming: 9 bases; junction bases outside the gene matches: 13. The CDR3 region is CASSLGQERLSGPQHF. The CDR3 DNA reads as TGTGCCAGCAGCTTAGGACAGGAGAGACTCAGTGGGCCCCAGCATTTT.

This chain joins TRBV24-1 and TRBJ2-1; the D gene is possibly TRBD1 (5 bases). Trimming pared 0 bases from V and 9 bases from J, leaving 14 bases between. This CDR3 is 15 amino acids long. Germline loops: CDR1 KGHDR, CDR2 SFDVKD. This CDR3 reads CATSDLRQGLGEQFF. The CDR3 coding sequence is TGTGCCACCAGTGATTTGCGGCAGGGCCTAGGTGAGCAGTTCTTC.

This chain connects TRBV6-5 to TRBJ2-3; 8 bases line up with TRBD2. Looked up from germline, CDR1 is MNHEY and CDR2 is SVGAGI. The CDR3 covers 14 residues. CDR3 in DNA: TGTGGTAGCGGGGATTCCTTTAGCACAGATACGCAGTATTTT. This gives the protein CGSGDSFSTDTQYF.

The chain recombines TRBV6-6 with TRBJ2-5, with TRBD2 identical over 10 bases. Trimming removed 6 bases from V and 4 bases from J; junction bases left unmatched: 5. This CDR3 has 14 residues. Germline V CDR1 and CDR2: MNHNY, SVGAGI (reference sequence). CDR3 bases: TGTGCCAGCAGCCCTAGCGGGGGTGGAGAGACCCAGTACTTC. It yields the protein CASSPSGGGETQYF.

The rearrangement links TRBV19 to TRBJ2-7; TRBD1 might be the D (5 bases). The CDR3 contains 12 residues. The V and J ends lost 8 bases and 3 bases respectively, with 11 bases between them. Germline values: CDR1 LNHDA, CDR2 SQIVND (reference sequence). The CDR3 DNA follows: TGTGCCAGTCGGGCAGGGAACTACGAGCAGTACTTC. Its protein product is CASRAGNYEQYF.

The chain has TRBV29-1 and TRBJ1-1; TRBD1 is a possible D gene (5 bases). Deletions cut 5 bases from V and 3 bases from J, with 13 bases between. The length of the CDR3 is 13 residues. The germline CDR1 and CDR2 sequences are SQVTM and ANQGSEA. The CDR3 DNA reads TGCAGCGTTTCGGCAGGGCCTGACACTGAAGCTTTCTTT. Protein product: CSVSAGPDTEAFF.

The chain couples TRBV3-1 (or the pseudogene TRBV3-2) to TRBJ1-2; TRBD1 matches at 7 bases. CDR1 is LGHDT, CDR2 YNNKEL, per germline (reference sequence). The junction had 24 bases not matched to a gene; V was cut back by 1 base and J by 7 bases. The CDR3 length is 20 residues. The CDR3 DNA is TGTGCCAGCAGCCAAGCGGGACAGCCTGCTTCCCAACCCCTGGTTGGTGGCTACACCTTC. Translation gives CASSQAGQPASQPLVGGYTF.

The chain combines TRBV19 with TRBJ1-2, with 7 bases aligning to TRBD1. V shed 6 bases, J shed 3 bases, and the junction held 4 bases outside the gene matches. The CDR3 runs 13 residues. CDR1 LNHDA and CDR2 SQIVND come from the germline V gene (reference sequence). CDR3 loop: CASSATGDYGYTF. The CDR3 nucleotides are TGTGCCAGTAGCGCTACAGGGGACTATGGCTACACCTTC.

This chain connects TRBV10-3 to TRBJ2-2; 7 bases line up with TRBD1. The CDR3 sequence is 17 residues long. J was trimmed by 0 bases and V by 0 bases; bases with no gene match: 4. Germline CDR1 reads ENHRY; CDR2 reads SYGVKD. The CDR3: CAISESSQGANTGELFF. The CDR3 nucleotides read TGTGCCATCAGTGAGTCGAGCCAGGGGGCGAACACCGGGGAGCTGTTTTTT.